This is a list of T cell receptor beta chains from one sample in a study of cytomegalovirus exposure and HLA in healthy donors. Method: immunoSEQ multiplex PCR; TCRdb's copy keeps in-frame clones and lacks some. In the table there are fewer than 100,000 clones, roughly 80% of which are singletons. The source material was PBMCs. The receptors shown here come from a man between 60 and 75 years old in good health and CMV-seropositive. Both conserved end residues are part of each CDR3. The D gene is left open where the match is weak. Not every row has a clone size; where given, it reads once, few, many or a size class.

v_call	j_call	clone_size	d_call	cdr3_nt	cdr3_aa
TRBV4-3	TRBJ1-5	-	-	TGCGCCAGCAGCCAAACCTCGGGGTTTCAGCCCCAGCATTTT	CASSQTSGFQPQHF
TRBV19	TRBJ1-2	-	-	TGTGCCACAAGGAGTACAGGCCTTGGCTACACCTTC	CATRSTGLGYTF
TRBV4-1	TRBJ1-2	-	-	TGCGCCAGCAGCCACGAGCCGGACTATGGCTACACCTTC	CASSHEPDYGYTF
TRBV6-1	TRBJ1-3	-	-	TGTGCCAGCTCGGAGGCCTCTGGAAACACCATATATTTT	CASSEASGNTIYF
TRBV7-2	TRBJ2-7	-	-	TGTGCCAGCAGCCCGAGACAGCTCGCTTCGTCCGAGCAGTACTTC	CASSPRQLASSEQYF
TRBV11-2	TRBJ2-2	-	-	TGTGCCAGCAGCTTAAGCCGATACACCGGGGAGCTGTTTTTT	CASSLSRYTGELFF
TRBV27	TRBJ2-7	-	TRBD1	TGTGCCAGCGGGACAGGGGGCCTGTTGTACGAGCAGTACTTC	CASGTGGLLYEQYF
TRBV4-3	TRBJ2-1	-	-	TGCGCCAGCAGCCAAGATGGGGCAAGCGCGGTCTACAATGAGCAGTTCTTC	CASSQDGASAVYNEQFF
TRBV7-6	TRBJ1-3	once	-	TGTGCCAGCAGAGGGGACTCGCACTCTGGAAACACCATATATTTT	CASRGDSHSGNTIYF
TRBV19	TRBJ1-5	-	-	TGTGCCAGTAGTATGGGTTGGGAGGCTTCCCAGCCCCAGCATTTT	CASSMGWEASQPQHF
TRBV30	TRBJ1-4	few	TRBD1	TGTGCCTGGAGCCTCCGGGACAGGGGGCCCTATAATGAAAAACTGTTTTTT	CAWSLRDRGPYNEKLFF
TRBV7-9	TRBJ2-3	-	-	TGTGCCAGCAGCCGTATGGGGGGGGGCCCAGATACGCAGTATTTT	CASSRMGGGPDTQYF
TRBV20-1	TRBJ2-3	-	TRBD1	TGCAGTGCTTTGGGACAGGTGACGCAGTATTTT	CSALGQVTQYF
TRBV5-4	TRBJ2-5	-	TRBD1	TGTGCCAGCAGCTTTGGACAGGGCCAAGAGACCCAGTACTTC	CASSFGQGQETQYF
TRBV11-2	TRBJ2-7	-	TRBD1	TGTGCCAGCAGCCCTAGGGCAGGGACAGGGGTGTGGCGGCAGTACTTC	CASSPRAGTGVWRQYF
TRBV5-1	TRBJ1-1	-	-	TGCGCCAGCAGCTCCAGGGAGGACGGTGAAGCTTTCTTT	CASSSREDGEAFF
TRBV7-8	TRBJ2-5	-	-	TGTGCCAGCAGCTTAGAAGTGCCGGGAAAAGGACTTTACAACCAAGAGACCCAGTACTTC	CASSLEVPGKGLYNQETQYF
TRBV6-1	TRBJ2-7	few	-	TGTGCCAGCGTGCCGGGCGAGGGATACGAGCAGTACTTC	CASVPGEGYEQYF
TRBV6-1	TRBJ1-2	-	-	TGTGCCAGCAGTGAAGCGCCAGGGAACTATGGCTACACCTTC	CASSEAPGNYGYTF
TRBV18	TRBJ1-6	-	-	TGTGCCAGCTCACCGCCAGGCTATAATTCACCCCTCCACTTT	CASSPPGYNSPLHF
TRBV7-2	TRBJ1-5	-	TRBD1	TGTGCCAGCAGCAGGGACAGCAAACGGGATCAGCCCCAGCACTTT	CASSRDSKRDQPQHF
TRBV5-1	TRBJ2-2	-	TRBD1	TGCGCCAGCAGCGGGGGACAGGGGTTCCCCGGGGAGCTGTTTTTT	CASSGGQGFPGELFF
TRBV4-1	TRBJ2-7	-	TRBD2	TGCGCCAGCAGCCAAGGGCTCGGGGGGGGTTACGAGCAGTACTTC	CASSQGLGGGYEQYF
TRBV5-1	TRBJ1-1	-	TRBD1	TGCGCCAGCAGCGGAGGACAGGGGTTTGAAGCTTTCTTT	CASSGGQGFEAFF
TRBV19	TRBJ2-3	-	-	TGTGCCAGTAGCCTCCAGGGGGGCCCCTGGGGCACAGATACGCAGTATTTT	CASSLQGGPWGTDTQYF
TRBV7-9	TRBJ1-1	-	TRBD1	TGTTCCAGCAGCCCGAAACTAAGGACAGGGGGTTTACGCACTGAAGCTTTCTTT	CSSSPKLRTGGLRTEAFF
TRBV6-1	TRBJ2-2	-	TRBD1	TGTGCCAGCAGTGGAGAGGGGGCGATCCCCGGGGAGCTGTTTTTT	CASSGEGAIPGELFF
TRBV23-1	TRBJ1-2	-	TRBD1	TGCGCCAGCAGCCGGGACAGCACTAACTATGGCTACACCTTC	CASSRDSTNYGYTF
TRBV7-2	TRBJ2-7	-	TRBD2	TGTGCCAGCAGCTTATTTGGACTAGGGTTCGCCTCCGAGCAGTACTTC	CASSLFGLGFASEQYF
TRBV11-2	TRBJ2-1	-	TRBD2	TGTGCCAGCAGCCTTAGCGGGGGTCCTACTTTAGGGCAGTTCTTC	CASSLSGGPTLGQFF
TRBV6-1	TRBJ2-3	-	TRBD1	TGTGCCAGCAGTGCCCTAACAGGGGGCGAGTTTCCAGATACGCAGTATTTT	CASSALTGGEFPDTQYF
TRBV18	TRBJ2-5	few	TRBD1	TGTGCCAGCTCACTTACGACAGGGCAAGAGACCCAGTACTTC	CASSLTTGQETQYF
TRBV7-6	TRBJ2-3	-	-	TGTGCCAGCAGCTTAGGTAGCGGACGCACAGATACGCAGTATTTT	CASSLGSGRTDTQYF